This T cell receptor (beta chain) was recorded in a study of beta chain features in type 1 diabetes. CDR1 is LGHNA, CDR2 YSLEER, per germline. V was shortened by 0 bases and J by 7 bases, with 12 bases between the two germline ends. The CDR3 consists of 15 residues. Expressed TCRB transcripts were sequenced because the entire RNA isolate underwent reverse transcription. Sequencing of naive, central memory and regulatory T cell samples gave an average of roughly 3.6 million reads. TCRdb's table, derived via immunoSEQ multiplex PCR, lists solely in-frame clones and lacks some. The data hold 300,000 or so clones, with 8% observed a single time.

The V gene is TRBV4-3, the J gene TRBJ2-2; D is possibly TRBD1 (6 bases). The specimen sequenced was central memory CD4+ T cells from blood. The sequence was obtained from a woman between 18 and 29 years old in good health. The CDR3 nucleotides read TGCGCCAGCAGCCAAGAACAGGGTTGGGTCGGGGAGCTGTTTTTT. Protein sequence: CASSQEQGWVGELFF.